The 13 T cell receptor beta chains listed next were all sequenced from one sample in a study of regulatory T cells in long-lasting Graves disease. CDR3-region Arm-PCR and iRepertoire HTBI primers produced the TCR beta libraries. One entry per CDR3 protein, called by TCRdb with MiXCR from the multiplex PCR reads. Found here are a few hundred thousand distinct CDR3 sequences, 12% to 15% of them singletons; the top ten hold approximately 17%. Time point in this sample: newly diagnosed GD, antithyroid drugs for less than 3 months. There was RNA extracted from PBMCs, and the TCR library was made from it. A further study also used this sample, focusing on T cells in Graves' hyperthyroidism and ophthalmopathy.

Specimen: peripheral blood mononuclear cells (PBMCs), collected at new diagnosis, from a patient treated with antithyroid drugs. The receptors stem from a woman aged 50 to 60 with Graves disease.

This clonotype was detected ten times or more. The gene calls are TRBV7-8 and TRBJ2-1; TRBD2 matches 7 bases. The CDR3 is made up of 16 amino acids. With 5 bases clipped from V and 3 bases from J, the junction kept 10 bases outside the gene matches. The germline CDR1 and CDR2 sequences are SGHVS and FQNEAQ. The CDR3 DNA is TGTGCCAGCAGCCTCATAGCGGGTGGGAACTACAATGAGCAGTTCTTC. Its protein product is CASSLIAGGNYNEQFF.

The genes are TRBV25-1 and TRBJ1-2, with unresolved D. Germline assignment: CDR1 MGHDK and CDR2 SYGVNS. The CDR3 has 17 amino acids. V was pared by 1 base and J by 5 bases, with 20 bases between. The CDR3 sequence is CASSESGVGMRPYGYTF. The CDR3 region has the DNA TGTGCCAGCAGTGAATCTGGGGTCGGCATGCGCCCGTATGGCTACACCTTC.

This clonotype was picked up many times. This chain joins TRBV30 and TRBJ1-5; D remains unclear. Trimming took 0 bases from V and 7 from J, leaving 7 bases between them. The CDR3 spans 12 residues. CDR1 and CDR2 from the germline V gene are GTSNPN and SVGIG (reference sequence). The CDR3 coding sequence is TGTGCCTGGAGTGTGGATAGGCAGCCCCAGCATTTT. Translating it yields CAWSVDRQPQHF.

This clonotype was detected ten times or more. The chain couples TRBV27 to TRBJ2-7; 9 nucleotides line up with TRBD1. The germline gives CDR1 MNHEY, CDR2 SMNVEV (reference sequence). The CDR3 loop spans 13 amino acids. Unmatched junction bases numbered 3, after V lost 6 bases and J lost 3 bases. The DNA of the CDR3 is TGTGCCAGCAGCCCGGACAGGGGCTACGAGCAGTACTTC. This gives the protein CASSPDRGYEQYF.

This clonotype was counted ten times or more. This rearrangement joins TRBV3-1 to TRBJ2-7; perhaps TRBD1 as D (6 bases). Trimming took off 4 bases at V and 3 bases at J, with 10 bases between the two ends. Germline V gene sequence: CDR1 LGHDT, CDR2 YNNKEL (reference sequence). The CDR3 extends over 13 amino acids. The CDR3 nucleotides read TGTGCCAGCAGCCCCCCAGGGGTCTACGAGCAGTACTTC. This translates into CASSPPGVYEQYF.

In regard to this clonotype: This may stem from a read error, because a much larger clone lies one nucleotide away. CDR3 coding DNA: TGTGCCAGCAGTAACCCCGACTACGCCGGGGAGCTGGTTTTT. Translated, it gives CASSNPDYAGELVF. The rearrangement joins TRBV28 to TRBJ2-2; possibly TRBD2 for D (5 bases). Germline lookup yields CDR1 MDHEN and CDR2 SYDVKM. The CDR3 consists of 14 residues.

This clonotype has a count of ten or more. The V gene is TRBV5-1, the J gene TRBJ1-2; D might be TRBD1 (6 bases). The CDR3 spans 13 residues. Trimming stripped 7 bases from V and 7 bases from J, with 17 bases between. Looked up from germline, CDR1 is SGHRS and CDR2 is YFSETQ. The CDR3 loop is CASEMEQGLGYTF. The CDR3 nucleotides read TGCGCCAGCGAAATGGAACAGGGTCTTGGCTACACCTTC.

This clonotype came up many times. V and J are TRBV7-8 and TRBJ2-5, with 8 bases aligning to TRBD2. The CDR3 spans 15 residues. Looked up from germline, CDR1 is SGHVS and CDR2 is FQNEAQ. V gave up 2 bases and J gave up 3 bases; unmatched junction bases: 5. The CDR3 reads CASSLPGTREETQYF. The CDR3, as DNA: TGTGCCAGCAGCTTACCCGGGACTAGGGAAGAGACCCAGTACTTC.

Ten or more counts support this clonotype. The CDR3 loop reads CANTGTSGRASKDPYNEQFF. The CDR3 DNA follows: TGTGCCAACACCGGGACTAGCGGGAGGGCTTCTAAGGACCCATACAATGAGCAGTTCTTC. The V and J genes are TRBV28 and TRBJ2-1, with 16 bases lining up with TRBD2. Germline trimming cut 10 bases from V and 4 bases from J; bases unmatched to any gene: 19. The CDR3 runs 20 residues. Germline V CDR1 and CDR2: MDHEN, SYDVKM.

This clonotype was counted ten times or more. This chain connects TRBV2 to TRBJ2-5; D unclear. In germline, CDR1 is SNHLY, CDR2 FYNNEI. Trimming stripped 4 bases from V and 4 bases from J, with 7 bases between. The CDR3 length is 12 residues. The CDR3 protein is CASSVGAETQYF. The CDR3 coding sequence is TGTGCCAGCAGTGTAGGTGCAGAGACCCAGTACTTC.

This clonotype was detected many times. The rearrangement links TRBV28 to TRBJ1-4; D perhaps matches TRBD1 (6 bases). This CDR3 has 14 residues. Germline lookup yields CDR1 MDHEN and CDR2 SYDVKM. V was clipped by 5 bases and J by 8 bases, with 15 bases between them. This CDR3 reads CASSPLWTEEKLFF. CDR3 sequence (DNA): TGTGCCAGCAGTCCCCTTTGGACAGAGGAAAAACTGTTTTTT.

In its sample, this clonotype was seen a few times. This CDR3 reads CASSDGLAGDEQYF. The DNA for the CDR3 is TGTGCCAGCAGTGACGGGCTAGCGGGCGACGAGCAGTACTTC. The genes are TRBV6-4 and TRBJ2-7; 8 bases line up with TRBD2. In germline, CDR1 is MRHNA, CDR2 SNTAGT. The CDR3 extends over 14 amino acids. The trim removed 2 bases at V and 5 bases at J, leaving 5 bases unmatched.

This clonotype was observed many times. The chain carries TRBV11-2 and TRBJ1-1; the D gene is possibly TRBD1 (5 bases). Germline CDR1 is SGHAT and CDR2 is FQNNGV. V lost 4 bases and J lost 5, with 14 bases in between. The CDR3 covers 14 residues. The CDR3 protein is CASSSTRYRTEAFF. Here the CDR3 DNA reads TGTGCCAGCAGCTCGACGAGATACAGGACTGAAGCTTTCTTT.